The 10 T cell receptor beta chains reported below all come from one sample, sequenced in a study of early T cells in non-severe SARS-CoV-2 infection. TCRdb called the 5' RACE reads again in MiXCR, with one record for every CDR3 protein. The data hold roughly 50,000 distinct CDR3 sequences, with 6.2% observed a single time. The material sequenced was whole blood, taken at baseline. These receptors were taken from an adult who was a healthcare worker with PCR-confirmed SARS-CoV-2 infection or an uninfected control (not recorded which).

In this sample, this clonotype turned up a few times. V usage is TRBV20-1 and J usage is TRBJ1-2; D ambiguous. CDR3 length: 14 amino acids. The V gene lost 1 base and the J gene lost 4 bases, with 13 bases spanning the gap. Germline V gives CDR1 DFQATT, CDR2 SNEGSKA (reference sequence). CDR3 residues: CSARGGRQVYGYTF. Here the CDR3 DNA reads TGCAGTGCTAGAGGCGGTCGCCAGGTCTATGGCTACACCTTC.

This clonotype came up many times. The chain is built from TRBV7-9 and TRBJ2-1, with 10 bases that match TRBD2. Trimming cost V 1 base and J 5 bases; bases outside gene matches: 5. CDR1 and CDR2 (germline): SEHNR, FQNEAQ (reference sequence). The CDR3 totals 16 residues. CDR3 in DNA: TGTGCCAGCAGCTTAGTCCTAGCGGGAGTAGACAATGAGCAGTTCTTC. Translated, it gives CASSLVLAGVDNEQFF.

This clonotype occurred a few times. The CDR3 DNA sequence: TGTGCCAGCAGCTTTGACTCCCGGCATGATGAGCAGTTCTTC. The encoded protein is CASSFDSRHDEQFF. The chain employs TRBV7-9 and TRBJ2-1, with D unclear. The length of the CDR3 is 14 residues. The V and J ends lost 3 bases and 8 bases respectively, with 14 bases between them. Germline V lookup: CDR1 SEHNR, CDR2 FQNEAQ (reference sequence).

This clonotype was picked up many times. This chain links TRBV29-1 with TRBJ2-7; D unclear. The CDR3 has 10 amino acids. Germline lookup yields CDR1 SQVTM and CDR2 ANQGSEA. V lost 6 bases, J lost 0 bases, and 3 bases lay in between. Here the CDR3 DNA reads TGCAGCGTCTACTCCTACGAGCAGTACTTC. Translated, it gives CSVYSYEQYF.

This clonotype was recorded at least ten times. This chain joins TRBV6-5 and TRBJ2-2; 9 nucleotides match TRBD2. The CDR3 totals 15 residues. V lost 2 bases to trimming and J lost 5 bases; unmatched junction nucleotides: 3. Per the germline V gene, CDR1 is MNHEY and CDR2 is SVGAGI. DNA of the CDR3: TGTGCCAGCAGTTACGTTAGCGGGGGTACCGGGGAGCTGTTTTTT. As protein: CASSYVSGGTGELFF.

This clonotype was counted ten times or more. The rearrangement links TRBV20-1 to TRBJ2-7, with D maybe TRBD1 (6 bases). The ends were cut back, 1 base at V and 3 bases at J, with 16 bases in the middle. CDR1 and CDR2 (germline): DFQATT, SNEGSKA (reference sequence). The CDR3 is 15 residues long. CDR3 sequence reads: CSARGRPGEIYEQYF. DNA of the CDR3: TGCAGTGCTAGAGGTCGACCAGGGGAGATCTACGAGCAGTACTTC.

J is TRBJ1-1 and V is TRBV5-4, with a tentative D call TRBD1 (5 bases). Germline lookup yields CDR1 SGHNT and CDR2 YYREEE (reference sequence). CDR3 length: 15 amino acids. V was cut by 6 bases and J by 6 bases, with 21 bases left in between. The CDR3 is CASTRDRRMGSEAFF. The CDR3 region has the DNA TGTGCCAGCACCAGGGATCGGCGTATGGGGTCTGAAGCTTTCTTT.

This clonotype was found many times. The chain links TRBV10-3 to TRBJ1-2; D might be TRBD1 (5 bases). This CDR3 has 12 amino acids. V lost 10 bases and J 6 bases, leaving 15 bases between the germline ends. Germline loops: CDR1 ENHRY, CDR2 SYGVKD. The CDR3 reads CATTPGGDGYTF. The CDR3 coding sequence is TGTGCCACCACTCCCGGGGGGGATGGCTACACCTTC.

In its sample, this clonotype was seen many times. DNA of the CDR3: TGTGCCAGTAGTATTCGCCGGGCGGGAGAAGGCGATACGCAGTATTTT. Its protein is CASSIRRAGEGDTQYF. V is TRBV19 and J is TRBJ2-3; 7 bases fit TRBD2. Germline CDR1 reads LNHDA; CDR2 reads SQIVND (reference sequence). CDR3 length: 16 residues. The ends lost 3 bases at V and 6 bases at J; junction bases unmatched: 12.

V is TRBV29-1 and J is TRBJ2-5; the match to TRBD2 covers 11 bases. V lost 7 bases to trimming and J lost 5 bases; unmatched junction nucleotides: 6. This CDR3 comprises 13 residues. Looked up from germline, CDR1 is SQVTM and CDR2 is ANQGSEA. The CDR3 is CSGRLAGSETQYF. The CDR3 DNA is TGCAGCGGGCGACTAGCGGGAAGCGAGACCCAGTACTTC.